This T cell receptor (beta chain) was profiled in a study of OX40 agonist ivuxolimab in advanced cancers. General study results and limits: Clones of CD4+ and CD8+ blood T cells grew by week 6 at doses of 0.1 to 3.0 mg/kg.

Sequencing was performed with immunoSEQ multiplex PCR; in TCRdb, only in-frame clones are kept and a portion is missing. The repertoire holds tens of thousands of clones, with approximately 80% as singletons. Points on this clone: Its specificity is unknown.

The sequence was obtained from an adult with an advanced solid tumor such as melanoma, head and neck, liver or kidney cancer. This specimen was CD4+ or CD8+ T cells sorted from blood, taken in a trial of the OX40 agonist ivuxolimab.

CDR3 nucleotides: TGTGCCGGAGAAGGGGGATTGAACACTGAAGCTTTCTTT. The encoded protein is CAGEGGLNTEAFF. This chain uses TRBV2 with TRBJ1-1; the D gene is possibly TRBD1 (6 bases). CDR3 size: 13 residues. CDR1 and CDR2 from the germline V gene are SNHLY and FYNNEI. V lost 11 bases, J lost 0 bases, and 13 bases lay in between.